This TCR beta chain came from a study of Ad26.COV2.S vaccination and SARS-CoV-2 variants. Findings and limits, study-wide: Non-spike TCR breadth was similar in vaccine and placebo recipients.

TCRdb keeps only in-frame clones here, not all; method: immunoSEQ multiplex PCR. The sample has roughly 380,000 clones, around 92% seen once. V shed 0 bases and J shed 6 bases, with 17 bases lying between them. Germline V gene data show CDR1 as MNHEY and CDR2 as SVGAGI. CDR3 size: 16 residues. In its sample, this clone was seen once. Its antigen remains unknown. The sample consisted of peripheral blood, taken after recovery from COVID-19. The receptor comes from a human donor who had recovered from COVID-19. The chain recombines TRBV6-5 with TRBJ1-2, with a possible D match to TRBD1 (6 bases). In DNA, the CDR3 is TGTGCCAGCAGTTACTCGCCCTCCGGGGGGCAGGATGGCTACACCTTC. Amino acids: CASSYSPSGGQDGYTF.